These 5 T cell receptor beta chains were all obtained from the same sample, sequenced in a study of T-cell reconstitution after alpha-beta-depleted transplantation in children. TCRbeta library preparation incorporated unique molecular identifiers. TCRdb fed the PCR reads into MiXCR, producing one record per CDR3 protein. The sample lists a few hundred thousand distinct CDR3 sequences; 11% were seen once. Sample: peripheral blood, taken 180 days after TCRalphabeta/CD19-depleted stem cell transplant. Source of these receptors: a male patient between 2 and 15 years old who had a stem cell transplant for chronic granulomatous disease, so the T cells may come from the graft donor.

This clonotype was counted at least ten times. The rearrangement joins TRBV3-1 to TRBJ2-7; 12 positions match TRBD1. V was pared by 4 bases and J by 5 bases, with 6 bases of the junction left unmatched. CDR3 size: 15 residues. Per the germline V gene, CDR1 is LGHDT and CDR2 is YNNKEL (reference sequence). CDR3 sequence (DNA): TGTGCCAGCAGCCGGACCGGGACAGGGGGCAACGAGCAGTACTTC. It codes for CASSRTGTGGNEQYF.

This clonotype was picked up one time. CDR3 amino acids: CASSWEVYNEQFF. CDR3 in DNA: TGTGCCAGCAGTTGGGAGGTATACAATGAGCAGTTCTTC. The chain combines TRBV6-2 or TRBV6-3 with TRBJ2-1, with a possible D match to TRBD2 (6 bases). Germline CDR1 MNHEY, CDR2 SVGEGT. Between the trimmed V and J ends, which lost 4 bases and 4 bases, there was a span of 8 bases. CDR3 length equals 13 residues.

This clonotype was seen repeatedly, ten times or more. The chain carries TRBV20-1 and TRBJ1-6; D possibly corresponds to TRBD1 (6 bases). The CDR3 loop spans 14 amino acids. Trimming took off 4 bases at V and 9 bases at J, with 16 bases between the two ends. Germline CDR1 reads DFQATT; CDR2 reads SNEGSKA (reference sequence). CDR3 coding DNA: TGCAGTGCTAACCCCACAGGGAGCTCTTCACCCCTCCACTTT. It yields the protein CSANPTGSSSPLHF.

V gene TRBV12-3 or TRBV12-4 combines with J gene TRBJ1-5; TRBD1 might be the D (6 bases). The CDR3 has 15 amino acids. The ends were cut back, 5 bases at V and 5 bases at J, with 16 bases in the middle. For the CDR3, the DNA is TGTGCCAGCAGTCTCAGGCAGGGGTTCTATCAGCCCCAGCATTTT. Translating it yields CASSLRQGFYQPQHF.

This clonotype was recorded at least ten times. The genes are TRBV10-3 and TRBJ1-1, with D unresolved. In germline, CDR1 is ENHRY, CDR2 SYGVKD. V lost 2 bases to trimming and J lost 0 bases, with 7 bases between them. CDR3 length: 14 residues. The CDR3 loop reads CAISEGPMNTEAFF. In DNA form, the CDR3 reads TGTGCCATCAGTGAGGGTCCGATGAACACTGAAGCTTTCTTT.